The following is a T cell receptor beta chain sequence with its context. At the DNA level, this CDR3 is encoded by other sequences in the same sample as well. Recovered participants had two consecutive negative NP/OP PCR tests, healthcare professional clearance, or symptom resolution. These data are taken from a study of blood T cell repertoires in COVID-19. Study in general: The United States, Italy and Spain provided the acute and convalescent COVID-19 samples.

As processed by the authors: Nucleated cell number was recorded as an estimate derived from reference gene primer amplification. The method was immunoSEQ multiplex PCR; TCRdb's version includes in-frame clones alone and lacks a portion of them. The V and J calls and clone size are taken from that table; D and trimming were inferred from the DNA. The data show roughly 400,000 clones, approximately 89% seen once. This TCR came from a woman aged 25 to 45 who had recovered from COVID-19. The sample was PBMCs or T cells enriched from blood (not recorded which).

The CDR3 DNA follows: TGTGCCAGCAGTTTCAGGGAACATAGCAATCAGCCCCAGCATTTT. The encoded protein is CASSFREHSNQPQHF. V usage is TRBV28 and J usage is TRBJ1-5, with TRBD1 as a possible D gene (5 bases). V shed 3 bases and J shed 0 bases, with 9 bases lying between them. CDR1 MDHEN and CDR2 SYDVKM come from the germline V gene. The CDR3 loop spans 15 amino acids.